These 30 T cell receptor beta chains came from one sample sequenced in a study of blood T cell repertoires in COVID-19. The assay was immunoSEQ multiplex PCR, and TCRdb's table has in-frame clones only and misses some. The sample includes about 23,000 clones, roughly 85% of them seen just once. The sequencing sample was made of peripheral blood. The receptors were gathered from a man aged 65-85 years in a cohort sampled during active COVID-19.

The V gene is TRBV29-1, the J gene TRBJ1-2, with D unclear. CDR1 and CDR2 (germline): SQVTM, ANQGSEA. CDR3 length equals 10 residues. The ends were cut back, 6 bases at V and 5 bases at J, with 7 bases in the middle. The CDR3 nucleotides read TGCAGCGTGTCAGGTTATGGCTACACCTTC. This codes for CSVSGYGYTF.

The chain combines TRBV7-6 with TRBJ2-7; maybe TRBD2 (6 bases). Germline V gene sequence: CDR1 SGHVS, CDR2 FNYEAQ. Between the trimmed V and J ends, which lost 4 bases and 3 bases, there was a span of 25 bases. CDR3 length equals 18 residues. The CDR3 DNA reads as TGTGCCAGCAGCTCACTCTACACTACAGGCGGGGCATGCTACGAGCAGTACTTC. It is translated as CASSSLYTTGGACYEQYF.

The chain is built from TRBV28 and TRBJ1-6; D is possibly TRBD1 (6 bases). The germline V and J ends were trimmed by 7 bases and 7 bases, with 17 bases remaining between them. This CDR3 spans 15 amino acids. The germline V gene encodes CDR1 MDHEN and CDR2 SYDVKM. CDR3 loop: CASTYRVLGNSPLHF. As DNA, the CDR3 is TGTGCCAGCACGTACAGGGTTTTAGGGAATTCACCCCTCCACTTT.

V and J are TRBV5-8 and TRBJ2-7; tentative D call: TRBD1 (6 bases). With 4 bases removed from V and 2 bases from J, the gap between germline ends came to 13 bases. The CDR3 is 14 residues long. Germline V gives CDR1 SGHTS, CDR2 YDEGEE. As DNA, the CDR3 is TGTGCCAGCAGCAATCCGGGACACGCCTACGAGCAGTACTTC. Its protein is CASSNPGHAYEQYF.

The chain couples TRBV7-9 to TRBJ1-2; D uncertain. From germline, CDR1 is SEHNR and CDR2 FQNEAQ (reference sequence). V shed 5 bases and J shed 1 base, with 11 bases lying between them. CDR3 length equals 14 residues. The CDR3 DNA reads as TGTGCCAGCAGCCCCCTGACTGATAACTATGGCTACACCTTC. Translation gives CASSPLTDNYGYTF.

The chain joins TRBV5-1 to TRBJ2-1; no firm D call. CDR1 SGHRS and CDR2 YFSETQ come from the germline V gene. Trimming left V 4 bases short and J 8 bases short, with 10 bases between. This CDR3 has 12 amino acids. CDR3 loop: CASSVPQDEQFF. In DNA form, the CDR3 reads TGCGCCAGCAGCGTCCCCCAGGATGAGCAGTTCTTC.

This chain uses TRBV6-5 with TRBJ2-3, with D possibly TRBD1 on 5 matching bases. Germline loops: CDR1 MNHEY, CDR2 SVGAGI. This CDR3 region has 15 residues. V shed 6 bases and J shed 0 bases, with 13 bases lying between them. In DNA form, the CDR3 reads TGTGCCAGCAGGCCCAGGGTTTCGAGCACAGATACGCAGTATTTT. It codes for CASRPRVSSTDTQYF.

The V gene is TRBV18, the J gene TRBJ2-2; D remains ambiguous. Germline V lookup: CDR1 KGHSH, CDR2 LQKENI. The CDR3 contains 14 residues. The V end lost 2 bases, the J end lost 4 bases, and 8 bases lay between the germline ends. In nucleotides, the CDR3 is TGTGCCAGCTCACCATCGGGTGGCACCGGGGAGCTGTTTTTT. Its translation is CASSPSGGTGELFF. Combining the CDR3 with reference TRBV18 and TRBJ2-2 gives the whole variable domain NAGVMQNPRHLVRRRGQEARLRCSPMKGHSHVYWYRQLPEEGLKFMVYLQKENIIDESGMPKERFSAEFPKEGPSILRIQQVVRGDSAAYFCASSPSGGTGELFFGEGSRLTVL.

This chain uses TRBV5-1 with TRBJ2-2; D is undetermined. The CDR3 is 15 amino acids. V lost 0 bases and J 1 base, leaving 7 bases between the germline ends. From germline, CDR1 is SGHRS and CDR2 YFSETQ. CDR3 coding DNA: TGCGCCAGCAGCTTGGGAACGGTGAACACCGGGGAGCTGTTTTTT. It specifies CASSLGTVNTGELFF.

The V call is TRBV2, the J call TRBJ1-1; 7 bases map to TRBD1. CDR1 and CDR2 from the germline V gene are SNHLY and FYNNEI. CDR3 size: 14 residues. Unmatched junction bases numbered 14, after V lost 5 bases and J lost 11 bases. The chain's CDR3 is CASSTPGTAKKAFF. CDR3 in DNA: TGTGCCAGCAGTACTCCCGGGACAGCTAAAAAGGCTTTCTTT.

CDR3 bases: TGCGCCAGCAGCTTGGAAGGAATAGCGGGAGGCGGCACAGATACGCAGTATTTT. Translating gives CASSLEGIAGGGTDTQYF. This chain links TRBV5-1 with TRBJ2-3; 10 bases agree with TRBD2. Losses at the gene ends were 0 bases for V and 1 base for J; bases not matched to a gene: 8. The CDR3 consists of 18 residues. The germline gives CDR1 SGHRS, CDR2 YFSETQ.

The rearrangement uses TRBV12-5 and TRBJ2-3; TRBD2 matches 7 bases. CDR1 is LGHNT and CDR2 is FRNRAP in the germline V gene. The V gene end was trimmed by 1 base and the J gene end by 7 bases; junction bases not matched to a gene: 5. The CDR3 spans 14 residues. The CDR3 sequence: CASGLGGSINTQYF. The DNA for the CDR3 is TGTGCTAGTGGTTTGGGCGGGAGTATAAATACGCAGTATTTT.

V is TRBV11-1 and J is TRBJ2-3, with 11 bases identical to TRBD2. The CDR3 loop spans 16 amino acids. V trimming: 0 bases; J trimming: 5 bases; junction bases outside the gene matches: 4. CDR1 is SGHAT and CDR2 is FQDESV in the germline V gene (reference sequence). CDR3 sequence: CASSLALAGGQDTQYF. CDR3 nucleotides: TGTGCCAGCAGCTTAGCGCTAGCGGGAGGACAAGATACGCAGTATTTT.

With respect to this clone: The germline gene is not matched at one end of the junction; a read error may be the cause. The J gene is TRBJ2-5, the V gene TRBV7-7; a possible D gene is TRBD2 (5 bases). Germline CDR1 SSHAT, CDR2 FNYEAQ (reference sequence). The CDR3 loop spans 15 amino acids. The CDR3 region is CASSLAPGIAAIQYF. The CDR3 DNA is TGTGCTAGCAGCTTAGCGCCGGGGATTGCAGCTATCCAGTACTTC.

The V and J genes are TRBV28 and TRBJ2-1; 9 bases map to TRBD2. Germline V gene lookup returns CDR1 MDHEN and CDR2 SYDVKM. CDR3 size: 16 residues. Trimming removed 4 bases from V and 6 bases from J; junction bases left unmatched: 10. The chain's CDR3 is CASSSWAGGGPNEQFF. Here the CDR3 DNA reads TGTGCCAGCAGTTCCTGGGCGGGAGGGGGCCCCAATGAGCAGTTCTTC.

The chain recombines TRBV11-2 with TRBJ2-3, with D perhaps TRBD2 (6 bases). Germline CDR1 reads SGHAT; CDR2 reads FQNNGV. The CDR3 has 15 amino acids. V was pared by 4 bases and J by 0 bases, with 11 bases between. The chain's CDR3 is CASSSLSGSTDTQYF. In DNA, the CDR3 is TGTGCCAGCAGCTCGCTTAGCGGTAGCACAGATACGCAGTATTTT.

The chain recombines TRBV6-1 with TRBJ2-7; 11 bases agree with TRBD2. Germline V lookup: CDR1 MNHNS, CDR2 SASEGT. The V segment lost 0 bases and the J segment 1 base; nucleotides outside the gene matches: 5. The length of the CDR3 is 17 residues. In DNA form, the CDR3 reads TGTGCCAGCAGTGAAGCTATAGCGGGGGGGGCATCCTACGAGCAGTACTTC. Translating gives CASSEAIAGGASYEQYF.

The chain carries TRBV7-2 and TRBJ2-3, with TRBD2 identical over 10 bases. The germline gives CDR1 SGHTA, CDR2 FQGNSA. Trimming cost V 3 bases and J 1 base; bases outside gene matches: 1. The CDR3 contains 15 residues. CDR3 loop: CASSLGLARTDTQYF. DNA of the CDR3: TGTGCCAGCAGCTTGGGACTAGCGCGCACAGATACGCAGTATTTT.

The chain joins TRBV4-1 to TRBJ1-2; weak D call: TRBD1 (5 bases). The ends were cut back, 3 bases at V and 4 bases at J, with 9 bases in the middle. This CDR3 has 13 residues. The V gene's germline CDR1 is MGHRA and CDR2 YSYEKL. CDR3 sequence (DNA): TGCGCCAGCAGCCAGGACGGGGGCTATGGCTACACCTTC. Its protein is CASSQDGGYGYTF.

J is TRBJ1-2 and V is TRBV7-2, with 7 bases aligning to TRBD1. Germline-derived CDR1 and CDR2 are SGHTA and FQGNSA. The CDR3 spans 13 residues. With V trimmed by 4 bases and J by 4 bases, 3 bases remained unmatched. CDR3 residues: CASSSTGVYGYTF. The CDR3 nucleotides read TGTGCCAGCAGCTCAACAGGGGTCTATGGCTACACCTTC.

In this sample, this clone turned up once. This chain uses TRBV14 with TRBJ1-2; the D is unclear. CDR3 length equals 15 residues. V gave up 1 base and J gave up 1 base, with 10 bases separating them. The germline CDR1 and CDR2 sequences are SGHDN and FVKESK. CDR3 nucleotides: TGTGCCAGCAGCCAAGGAGGGATGTATAACTATGGCTACACCTTC. It translates to CASSQGGMYNYGYTF. The complete variable domain, with remaining parts taken from reference TRBV14 and TRBJ1-2, reads EAGVTQFPSHSVIEKGQTVTLRCDPISGHDNLYWYRRVMGKEIKFLLHFVKESKQDESGMPNNRFLAERTGGTYSTLKVQPAELEDSGVYFCASSQGGMYNYGYTFGSGTRLTVV.

V usage is TRBV6-6 and J usage is TRBJ2-3, with a possible D match to TRBD2 (6 bases). The germline V gene encodes CDR1 MNHNY and CDR2 SVGAGI (reference sequence). The germline V and J ends were trimmed by 5 bases and 3 bases, with 24 bases remaining between them. This CDR3 comprises 18 residues. CDR3 in amino acids: CASSRREARVRRTDTQYF. In nucleotides, the CDR3 is TGTGCCAGCAGTCGCAGGGAGGCCCGGGTTAGGAGAACAGATACGCAGTATTTT.

The rearrangement links TRBV9 to TRBJ2-2; 10 nucleotides align to TRBD2. The CDR3 is 15 amino acids. Losses at the gene ends were 0 bases for V and 9 bases for J; bases not matched to a gene: 5. Germline V gives CDR1 SGDLS, CDR2 YYNGEE. CDR3 sequence (DNA): TGTGCCAGCAGCGTAGACAGCGGGAGGGCCCGGGAGCTGTTTTTT. Amino acid sequence: CASSVDSGRARELFF.

The chain is built from TRBV19 and TRBJ2-7, with TRBD2 identical over 7 bases. Germline values: CDR1 LNHDA, CDR2 SQIVND (reference sequence). V gave up 5 bases and J gave up 1 base; unmatched junction bases: 5. CDR3 size: 14 residues. In DNA form, the CDR3 reads TGTGCCAGTAGTGACGAGCGGGGATCCTACGAGCAGTACTTC. Translating gives CASSDERGSYEQYF. Filled out from reference TRBV19 and TRBJ2-7, the complete variable domain reads DGGITQSPKYLFRKEGQNVTLSCEQNLNHDAMYWYRQDPGQGLRLIYYSQIVNDFQKGDIAEGYSVSREKKESFPLTVTSAQKNPTAFYLCASSDERGSYEQYFGPGTRLTVT.

This chain connects TRBV18 to TRBJ2-1; TRBD2 aligns across 10 bases. V lost 0 bases, J lost 4 bases, and 3 bases stayed unmatched. CDR3 length: 16 amino acids. Germline loops: CDR1 KGHSH, CDR2 LQKENI. The CDR3 DNA sequence: TGTGCCAGCTCACCACCGGCTAGCGGGAGTTACAATGAGCAGTTCTTC. This gives the protein CASSPPASGSYNEQFF. The complete variable domain, with remaining parts taken from reference TRBV18 and TRBJ2-1, reads NAGVMQNPRHLVRRRGQEARLRCSPMKGHSHVYWYRQLPEEGLKFMVYLQKENIIDESGMPKERFSAEFPKEGPSILRIQQVVRGDSAAYFCASSPPASGSYNEQFFGPGTRLTVL.

The table lists this clone with a few counts. V usage is TRBV5-5 and J usage is TRBJ1-1, with 10 bases identical to TRBD1. The CDR3 runs 14 residues. The germline V gene encodes CDR1 SGHKS and CDR2 YYEKEE (reference sequence). Trimming removed 4 bases from V and 3 bases from J; junction bases left unmatched: 3. The CDR3 is CASSGGQGYTEAFF. The CDR3 nucleotides are TGTGCCAGCAGCGGGGGACAGGGGTACACTGAAGCTTTCTTT.

This clone has a handful of counts. The V gene is TRBV6-2 or TRBV6-3, the J gene TRBJ1-5; TRBD1 matches 7 bases. V lost 2 bases and J lost 5; bases outside the gene matches: 0. This CDR3 region has 13 residues. Germline V gene lookup returns CDR1 MNHEY and CDR2 SVGEGT. CDR3 DNA: TGTGCCAGCAGTTACAGGGGGCATCAGCCCCAGCATTTT. Its translation is CASSYRGHQPQHF.

The genes are TRBV5-8 and TRBJ2-1; D ambiguous. The CDR3 covers 15 residues. Germline CDR1 and CDR2: SGHTS and YDEGEE. The germline V and J ends were trimmed by 0 bases and 2 bases, with 9 bases remaining between them. The CDR3 region is CASSLGPPAYNEQFF. The CDR3 bases are TGTGCCAGCAGCTTGGGTCCACCGGCCTACAATGAGCAGTTCTTC.

The J gene is TRBJ2-5, the V gene TRBV12-3 or TRBV12-4; 9 bases align to TRBD1. Germline trimming cut 3 bases from V and 5 bases from J; bases unmatched to any gene: 1. The CDR3 spans 13 residues. CDR3 sequence (DNA): TGTGCCAGCAGTTTGGGGACAGGGGAGACCCAGTACTTC. As protein: CASSLGTGETQYF.

The genes are TRBV24-1 and TRBJ2-1; 12 bases agree with TRBD1. Trimming removed 3 bases from V and 7 bases from J; junction bases left unmatched: 3. The CDR3 runs 15 residues. Germline values: CDR1 KGHDR, CDR2 SFDVKD. The CDR3 DNA follows: TGTGCCACCAGTGATCGGGACAGGGGGCGGAATGAGCAGTTCTTC. It encodes CATSDRDRGRNEQFF.